The present T cell receptor (beta chain) was sequenced within a study of blood T cell repertoires in COVID-19. Measured with immunoSEQ multiplex PCR; TCRdb has only the in-frame clones, and not every one. The repertoire holds some 350,000 clones, with over 80% as singletons. The clonotype originates from a woman aged 50 to 60 with COVID-19, enrolled during active disease. The source material was peripheral blood.

The CDR3 here is CASSTPPGLGSTDTQYF. CDR3 DNA sequence: TGTGCCAGTAGTACACCCCCGGGACTAGGGAGCACAGATACGCAGTATTTT. The chain carries TRBV19 and TRBJ2-3; 8 bases are shared with TRBD2. V shed 4 bases and J 0 bases; nucleotides not matched to a gene: 9. The CDR3 runs 17 residues. The V gene's germline CDR1 is LNHDA and CDR2 SQIVND (reference sequence).